These 9 T cell receptor beta chains were sequenced from one sample in a study of blood T cell repertoires in COVID-19. Sequencing used immunoSEQ multiplex PCR; TCRdb keeps in-frame clones, though not all of them. This table has roughly 180,000 clones, 76% appearing once. The sequencing input was peripheral blood. The receptors derive from a woman between 50 and 59 years old with active or convalescent COVID-19.

This sequence joins TRBV6-1 and TRBJ1-1; D not certain. The CDR3 sequence is 14 residues long. Germline V gives CDR1 MNHNS, CDR2 SASEGT. V lost 2 bases and J 4 bases, leaving 11 bases between the germline ends. Here the CDR3 reads CASSEYSTRTEAFF. The CDR3, as DNA: TGTGCCAGCAGTGAATACAGCACCCGCACTGAAGCTTTCTTT.

The chain links TRBV3-1 (or the pseudogene TRBV3-2) to TRBJ2-5; D perhaps matches TRBD2 (5 bases). The CDR3 sequence is 12 residues long. Germline CDR1 LGHDT, CDR2 YNNKEL (reference sequence). Trimming removed 0 bases at V and 13 bases at J, with 12 bases between. This CDR3 reads CASSQEGRTRYF. Written as DNA, the CDR3 is TGTGCCAGCAGCCAAGAGGGTAGGACTCGGTACTTC.

This chain connects TRBV10-2 to TRBJ1-2, with 7 bases lining up with TRBD1. Germline CDR1 reads WSHSY; CDR2 reads SAAADI. This CDR3 contains 15 residues. V dropped 3 bases and J dropped 2; count of bases not matched to a gene: 6. The CDR3 spells CASSDQTGLNYGYTF. The CDR3 coding sequence is TGCGCCAGCAGTGATCAGACAGGGCTCAACTATGGCTACACCTTC.

This chain uses TRBV6-6 with TRBJ2-5; a possible D gene is TRBD1 (6 bases). The CDR3 has 14 residues. V dropped 5 bases and J dropped 1 base, with 11 bases sitting between them. Per germline, CDR1 MNHNY and CDR2 SVGAGI (reference sequence). CDR3 nucleotides: TGTGCCAGCAGTACCGGACAGTCCCAAGAGACCCAGTACTTC. Translated: CASSTGQSQETQYF.

This clone has more than one count but fewer than ten. At one end, the junction sequence differs from germline, possibly due to a read error. V and J are TRBV28 and TRBJ1-6; 8 nucleotides agree with TRBD1. The CDR3 has 14 residues. The germline V gene encodes CDR1 MDHEN and CDR2 SYDVKM. In DNA, the CDR3 is TGTGCCAGCAGCCCCGGACAGGGTAATCCACCCCTCCACTTT. Its translation is CASSPGQGNPPLHF.

V is TRBV30 and J is TRBJ2-7; perhaps TRBD2 as D (6 bases). V gave up 2 bases and J gave up 3 bases, with 14 bases separating them. Per germline, CDR1 GTSNPN and CDR2 SVGIG (reference sequence). The CDR3 totals 14 residues. As DNA, the CDR3 is TGTGCCTGGAGTAAGGGCGGGGAAATCTACGAGCAGTACTTC. Its translation is CAWSKGGEIYEQYF. Filled out from reference TRBV30 and TRBJ2-7, the complete variable domain reads SQTIHQWPATLVQPVGSPLSLECTVEGTSNPNLYWYRQAAGRGLQLLFYSVGIGQISSEVPQNLSASRPQDRQFILSSKKLLLSDSGFYLCAWSKGGEIYEQYFGPGTRLTVT.

In this sample, this clone turned up a few times. This rearrangement joins TRBV27 to TRBJ1-4; the D is unclear. Per the germline V gene, CDR1 is MNHEY and CDR2 is SMNVEV (reference sequence). The V and J ends lost 7 bases and 0 bases respectively, with 15 bases between them. The CDR3 has 16 amino acids. CDR3 bases: TGTGCCAGCAAGAGGGCGGCAGAAGCAACTAATGAAAAACTGTTTTTT. Its protein is CASKRAAEATNEKLFF. Combining the CDR3 with reference TRBV27 and TRBJ1-4 gives the whole variable domain EAQVTQNPRYLITVTGKKLTVTCSQNMNHEYMSWYRQDPGLGLRQIYYSMNVEVTDKGDVPEGYKVSRKEKRNFPLILESPSPNQTSLYFCASKRAAEATNEKLFFGSGTQLSVL.

This chain joins TRBV6-4 and TRBJ2-1, with 11 bases lining up with TRBD2. Looked up from germline, CDR1 is MRHNA and CDR2 is SNTAGT. Trimming cost V 4 bases and J 9 bases; bases outside gene matches: 5. The CDR3 runs to 14 residues. CDR3 sequence (DNA): TGTGCCAGCAGTGTGCTAGCGGGGGGATCTGAGCAGTTCTTC. Translated, it gives CASSVLAGGSEQFF.

V gene TRBV10-2 combines with J gene TRBJ1-5; D is undetermined. Looked up from germline, CDR1 is WSHSY and CDR2 is SAAADI. The V end lost 3 bases, the J end lost 3 bases, and 9 bases lay between the germline ends. The CDR3 contains 14 residues. In nucleotides, the CDR3 is TGCGCCAGCAGTGACGAACTAAACAATCAGCCCCAGCATTTT. This encodes CASSDELNNQPQHF.